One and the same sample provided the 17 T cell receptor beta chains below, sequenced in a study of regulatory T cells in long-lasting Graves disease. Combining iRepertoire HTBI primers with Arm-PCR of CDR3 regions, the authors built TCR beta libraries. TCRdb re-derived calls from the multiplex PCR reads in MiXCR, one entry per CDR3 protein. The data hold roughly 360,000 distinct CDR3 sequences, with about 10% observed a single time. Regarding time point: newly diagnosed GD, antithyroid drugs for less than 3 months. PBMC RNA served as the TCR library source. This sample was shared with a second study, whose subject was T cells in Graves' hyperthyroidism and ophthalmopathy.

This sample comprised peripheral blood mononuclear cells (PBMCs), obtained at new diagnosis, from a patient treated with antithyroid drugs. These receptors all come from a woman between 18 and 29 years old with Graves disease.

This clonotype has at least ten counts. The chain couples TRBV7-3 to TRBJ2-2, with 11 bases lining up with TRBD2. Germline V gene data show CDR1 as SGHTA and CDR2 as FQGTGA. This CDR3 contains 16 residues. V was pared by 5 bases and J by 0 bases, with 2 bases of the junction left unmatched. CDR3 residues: CASSVAGGANTGELFF. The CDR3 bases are TGTGCCAGCAGCGTAGCGGGGGGGGCGAACACCGGGGAGCTGTTTTTT.

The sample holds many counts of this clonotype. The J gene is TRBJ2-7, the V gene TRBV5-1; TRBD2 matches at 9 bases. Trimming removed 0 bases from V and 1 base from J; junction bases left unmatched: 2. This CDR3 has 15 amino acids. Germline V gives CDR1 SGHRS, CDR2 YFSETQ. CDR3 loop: CASSLEGLASYEQYF. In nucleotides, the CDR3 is TGCGCCAGCAGCTTGGAGGGACTAGCATCCTACGAGCAGTACTTC.

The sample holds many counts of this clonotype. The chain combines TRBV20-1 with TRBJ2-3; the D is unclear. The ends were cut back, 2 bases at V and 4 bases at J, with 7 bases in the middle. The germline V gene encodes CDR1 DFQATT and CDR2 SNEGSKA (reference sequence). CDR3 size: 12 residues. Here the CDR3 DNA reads TGCAGTGCTAGACGACCTTCAGATACGCAGTATTTT. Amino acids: CSARRPSDTQYF.

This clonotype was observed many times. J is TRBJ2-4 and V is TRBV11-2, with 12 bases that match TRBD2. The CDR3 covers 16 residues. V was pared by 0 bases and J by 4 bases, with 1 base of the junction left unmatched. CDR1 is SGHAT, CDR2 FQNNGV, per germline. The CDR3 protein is CASSLELAGGKNIQYF. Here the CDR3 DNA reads TGTGCCAGCAGCTTAGAACTAGCGGGGGGAAAAAACATTCAGTACTTC.

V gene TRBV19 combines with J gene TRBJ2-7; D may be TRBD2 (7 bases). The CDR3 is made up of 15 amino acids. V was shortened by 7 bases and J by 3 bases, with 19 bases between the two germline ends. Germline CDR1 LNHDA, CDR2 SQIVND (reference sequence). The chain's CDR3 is CASTSPGGGFYEQYV. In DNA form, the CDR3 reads TGTGCCAGTACCTCCCCCGGCGGGGGCTTCTACGAGCAGTACGTC.

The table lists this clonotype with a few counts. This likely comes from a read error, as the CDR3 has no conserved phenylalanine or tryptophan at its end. This CDR3 is CASRQGGTEAFV. For the CDR3, the DNA is TGTGCCAGTCGACAGGGGGGGACTGAAGCTTTCGTT. The chain links TRBV18 to TRBJ1-1, with TRBD1 identical over 9 bases. Germline assignment: CDR1 KGHSH and CDR2 LQKENI. The CDR3 consists of 12 residues. The V segment lost 9 bases and the J segment 5 bases; nucleotides outside the gene matches: 4.

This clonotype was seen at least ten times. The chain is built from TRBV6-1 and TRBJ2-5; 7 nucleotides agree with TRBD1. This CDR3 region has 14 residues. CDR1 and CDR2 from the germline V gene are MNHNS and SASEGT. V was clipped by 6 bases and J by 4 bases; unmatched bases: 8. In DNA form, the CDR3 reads TGTGCCAGCAGCCGTGACAGGGTAGGAGAGACCCAGTACTTC. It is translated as CASSRDRVGETQYF.

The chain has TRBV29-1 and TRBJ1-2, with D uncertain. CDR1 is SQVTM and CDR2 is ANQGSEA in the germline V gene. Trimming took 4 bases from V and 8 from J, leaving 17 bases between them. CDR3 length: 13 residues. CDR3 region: CSVVAGRLQGYTF. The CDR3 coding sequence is TGCAGCGTTGTGGCGGGTAGACTCCAGGGCTACACCTTC.

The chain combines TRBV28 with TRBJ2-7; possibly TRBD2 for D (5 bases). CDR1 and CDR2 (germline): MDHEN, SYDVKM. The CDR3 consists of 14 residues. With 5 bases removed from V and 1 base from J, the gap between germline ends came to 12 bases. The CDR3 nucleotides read TGTGCCAGCAGTGCGCCGGGAATATCCTACGAGCAGTACTTC. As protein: CASSAPGISYEQYF.

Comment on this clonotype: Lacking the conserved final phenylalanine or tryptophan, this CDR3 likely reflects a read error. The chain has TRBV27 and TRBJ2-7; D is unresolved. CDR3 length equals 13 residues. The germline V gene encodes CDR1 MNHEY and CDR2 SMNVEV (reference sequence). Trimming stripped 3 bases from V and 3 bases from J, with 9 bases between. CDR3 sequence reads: CASSFGPLYEQYS. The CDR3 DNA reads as TGTGCCAGCAGTTTTGGGCCGCTCTACGAGCAGTACTCC.

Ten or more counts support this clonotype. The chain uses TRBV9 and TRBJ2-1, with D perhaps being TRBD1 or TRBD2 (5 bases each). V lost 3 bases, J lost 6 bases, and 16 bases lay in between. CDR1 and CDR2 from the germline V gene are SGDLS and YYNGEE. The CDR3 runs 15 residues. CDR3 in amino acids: CASSAGGFGTNEQFF. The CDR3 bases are TGTGCCAGCAGCGCGGGCGGTTTTGGGACCAATGAGCAGTTCTTC. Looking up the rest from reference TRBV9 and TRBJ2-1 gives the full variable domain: DSGVTQTPKHLITATGQRVTLRCSPRSGDLSVYWYQQSLDQGLQFLIQYYNGEERAKGNILERFSAQQFPDLHSELNLSSLELGDSALYFCASSAGGFGTNEQFFGPGTRLTVL.

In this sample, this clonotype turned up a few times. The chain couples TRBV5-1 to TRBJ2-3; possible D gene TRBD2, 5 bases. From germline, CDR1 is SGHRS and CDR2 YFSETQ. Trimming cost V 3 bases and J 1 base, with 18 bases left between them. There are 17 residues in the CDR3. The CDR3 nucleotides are TGCGCCAGCAGCTCACGGATCGGGGTGTTTGGCACAGATACGCAGTATTTT. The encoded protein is CASSSRIGVFGTDTQYF.

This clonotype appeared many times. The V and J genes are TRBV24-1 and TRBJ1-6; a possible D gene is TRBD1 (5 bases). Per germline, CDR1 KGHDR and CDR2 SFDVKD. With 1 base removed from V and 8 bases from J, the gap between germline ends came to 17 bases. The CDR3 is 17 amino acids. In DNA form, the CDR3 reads TGTGCCACCAGTGATTTTCTTGAGGGGCCTAGGGATTCACCCCTCCACTTT. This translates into CATSDFLEGPRDSPLHF.

CDR3 DNA sequence: TGTGCCAGCAGCGCTTCAGGGTATTTGGGGAAAAAAACTGAAGCTTTCTTT. Its translation is CASSASGYLGKKTEAFF. The J gene is TRBJ1-1, the V gene TRBV9; a possible D gene is TRBD1 (5 bases). The CDR3 is 17 amino acids. The V end lost 3 bases, the J end lost 5 bases, and 23 bases lay between the germline ends. Germline loops: CDR1 SGDLS, CDR2 YYNGEE.

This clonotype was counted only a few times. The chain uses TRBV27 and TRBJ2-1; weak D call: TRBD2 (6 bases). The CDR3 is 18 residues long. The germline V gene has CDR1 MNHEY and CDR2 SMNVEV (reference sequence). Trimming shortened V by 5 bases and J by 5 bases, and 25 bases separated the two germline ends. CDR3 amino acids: CASSRTYTGSGIDNEQFF. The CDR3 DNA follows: TGTGCCAGCAGTCGCACTTATACCGGGAGTGGTATCGACAATGAGCAGTTCTTC.

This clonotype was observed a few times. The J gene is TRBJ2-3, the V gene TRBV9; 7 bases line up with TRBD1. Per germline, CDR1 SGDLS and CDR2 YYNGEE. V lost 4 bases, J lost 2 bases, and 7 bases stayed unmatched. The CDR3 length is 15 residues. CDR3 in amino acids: CASSPWDSNTDTQYF. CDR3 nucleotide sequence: TGTGCCAGCAGCCCGTGGGACAGTAACACAGATACGCAGTATTTT.

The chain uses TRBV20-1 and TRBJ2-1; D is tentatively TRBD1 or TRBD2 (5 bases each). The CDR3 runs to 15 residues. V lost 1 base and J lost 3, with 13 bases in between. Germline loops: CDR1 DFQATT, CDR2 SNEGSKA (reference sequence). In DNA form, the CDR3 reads TGCAGTGCTAGAGCGGCAGGGAGTAACTACAATGAGCAGTTCTTC. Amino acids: CSARAAGSNYNEQFF.